This T cell receptor beta chain was sequenced for a study of control samples from healthy donors and cancer patients. This CDR3 contains 14 residues. The germline V gene has CDR1 LGHDT and CDR2 YNNKEL (reference sequence). V was clipped by 4 bases and J by 5 bases; unmatched bases: 4. This clone was found once. TCRdb keeps only in-frame clones here, not all; method: immunoSEQ multiplex PCR. The sample has approximately 150,000 clones; under 95% are singletons. The source is a man aged 18 to 35 in good health. The gene calls are TRBV3-1 (or the pseudogene TRBV3-2) and TRBJ2-5; 10 bases are a match to TRBD2. Source material: blood. The CDR3 loop reads CASSPSGRGETQYF. The CDR3 DNA is TGTGCCAGCAGCCCTAGCGGGAGAGGGGAGACCCAGTACTTC.